These 15 T cell receptor beta chains came from one sample sequenced in a study of T cell repertoires in cytomegalovirus infection. MiXCR, applied by TCRdb to the reads, yields one record per CDR3 protein. The sample yields about 530,000 distinct CDR3 sequences, more than 20% seen once. Sequenced: PBMCs. The source is a human donor in good health (CMV status not recorded). Some clones in this sample may be carry-over from other donors' samples.

CDR3 sequence (DNA): TGCAGCGTTGAATTTTTAGCGGGAGGGCGCACAGATACGCAGTATTTT. Its translation: CSVEFLAGGRTDTQYF. The V and J genes are TRBV29-1 and TRBJ2-3, with 11 nucleotides matching TRBD2. The ends lost 2 bases at V and 1 base at J; junction bases unmatched: 5. The CDR3 covers 16 residues. The V gene's germline CDR1 is SQVTM and CDR2 ANQGSEA.

This sequence joins TRBV20-1 and TRBJ1-5; D is unclear. V dropped 0 bases and J dropped 7 bases, with 10 bases sitting between them. Per the germline V gene, CDR1 is DFQATT and CDR2 is SNEGSKA (reference sequence). The CDR3 consists of 13 residues. The CDR3 protein is CSARDSTGQPQHF. The CDR3 DNA sequence: TGCAGTGCTAGAGATTCAACCGGCCAGCCCCAGCATTTT.

This clonotype turned up a few times. The chain recombines TRBV10-3 with TRBJ2-2; 7 bases align to TRBD2. CDR1 ENHRY and CDR2 SYGVKD come from the germline V gene. The CDR3 totals 16 residues. V gave up 0 bases and J gave up 6 bases; unmatched junction bases: 7. The CDR3 DNA follows: TGTGCCATCAGTGAGTCAACGGGAGGCGGTCCCGGGGAGCTGTTTTTT. Encoded protein: CAISESTGGGPGELFF.

This clonotype was found a few times. This chain uses TRBV7-8 with TRBJ1-2, with TRBD1 as a possible D gene (6 bases). The CDR3 covers 15 residues. Between the trimmed V and J ends, which lost 2 bases and 10 bases, there was a span of 20 bases. Germline CDR1 and CDR2: SGHVS and FQNEAQ. The CDR3 DNA sequence: TGTGCCAGCAGCTTAAGGGGACACTCGGAGGTAGACTACACCTTC. Translating gives CASSLRGHSEVDYTF. The complete variable domain, with remaining parts taken from reference TRBV7-8 and TRBJ1-2, reads GAGVSQSPRYKVAKRGQDVALRCDPISGHVSLFWYQQALGQGPEFLTYFQNEAQLDKSGLPSDRFFAERPEGSVSTLKIQRTQQEDSAVYLCASSLRGHSEVDYTFGSGTRLTVV.

The chain recombines TRBV14 with TRBJ1-6; D remains unclear. Germline V gene lookup returns CDR1 SGHDN and CDR2 FVKESK. The V and J ends lost 8 bases and 6 bases respectively, with 8 bases between them. This CDR3 comprises 12 residues. CDR3 loop: CASGRPNSPLHF. The CDR3 bases are TGTGCCAGCGGACGGCCTAATTCACCCCTCCACTTT. The whole variable domain, filled in from reference TRBV14 and TRBJ1-6, reads EAGVTQFPSHSVIEKGQTVTLRCDPISGHDNLYWYRRVMGKEIKFLLHFVKESKQDESGMPNNRFLAERTGGTYSTLKVQPAELEDSGVYFCASGRPNSPLHFGNGTRLTVT.

This clonotype was detected many times. The chain uses TRBV7-8 and TRBJ2-1; TRBD1 might be the D (5 bases). Trimming removed 5 bases at V and 2 bases at J, with 16 bases between. Germline CDR1 SGHVS, CDR2 FQNEAQ. The CDR3 consists of 16 residues. The CDR3 is CASSRRQYPTYNEQFF. The CDR3 region has the DNA TGTGCCAGCAGCAGAAGACAGTACCCCACCTACAATGAGCAGTTCTTC.

V and J are TRBV7-2 and TRBJ2-5, with 9 bases that match TRBD2. The germline gives CDR1 SGHTA, CDR2 FQGNSA. The J segment lost 5 bases and the V segment lost 4 bases, leaving 11 bases of the junction unmatched. The CDR3 extends over 16 amino acids. Here the CDR3 DNA reads TGTGCCAGCAGCTCCCGGCGGGAGGGACGAGGGGAGACCCAGTACTTC. It specifies CASSSRREGRGETQYF.

The gene calls are TRBV13 and TRBJ2-7; weak D call: TRBD2 (5 bases). This CDR3 is 15 amino acids long. Germline V gene sequence: CDR1 PRHDT, CDR2 FYEKMQ (reference sequence). The V and J ends lost 0 bases and 2 bases respectively, with 11 bases between them. As DNA, the CDR3 is TGTGCCAGCAGCTTAGGGTCAGCGGTCACCTACGAGCAGTACTTC. Protein sequence: CASSLGSAVTYEQYF.

This chain uses TRBV4-1 with TRBJ2-5; D is unclear. Per germline, CDR1 MGHRA and CDR2 YSYEKL. The CDR3 has 16 residues. Trimming removed 1 base from V and 8 bases from J, with 20 bases in between. CDR3 region: CASSQVVTRTVGTQYF. CDR3 bases: TGCGCCAGCAGCCAAGTGGTGACAAGGACGGTTGGCACCCAGTACTTC.

This clonotype was counted a few times. The V call is TRBV7-8, the J call TRBJ1-5; the D is unclear. With 5 bases removed from V and 7 bases from J, the gap between germline ends came to 21 bases. CDR3 size: 16 residues. Germline-derived CDR1 and CDR2 are SGHVS and FQNEAQ. The CDR3 protein is CASSRLRPGLGQPQHF. The CDR3 DNA reads TGTGCCAGCAGCCGACTGAGGCCCGGCTTAGGGCAGCCCCAGCATTTT.

This clonotype was seen at least ten times. This chain uses TRBV6-2 or TRBV6-3 with TRBJ2-1; TRBD1 might be the D (5 bases). The CDR3 has 14 residues. Germline V gene data show CDR1 as MNHEY and CDR2 as SVGEGT. V dropped 4 bases and J dropped 8 bases, with 15 bases sitting between them. The chain's CDR3 is CASSWQEGVDEQFF. Written as DNA, the CDR3 is TGTGCCAGCAGTTGGCAGGAAGGGGTCGATGAGCAGTTCTTC.

The gene calls are TRBV5-6 and TRBJ1-1, with 8 positions matching TRBD1. V was clipped by 4 bases and J by 0 bases; unmatched bases: 8. Germline V lookup: CDR1 SGHDT, CDR2 YYEEEE. The CDR3 is 16 residues long. The CDR3 nucleotides are TGTGCCAGCAGCCCCCTCCGGGACAGGCTGAACACTGAAGCTTTCTTT. It codes for CASSPLRDRLNTEAFF.

This clonotype was counted a few times. This rearrangement joins TRBV19 to TRBJ1-1; D ambiguous. There are 14 residues in the CDR3. From germline, CDR1 is LNHDA and CDR2 SQIVND (reference sequence). Between the trimmed V and J ends, which lost 6 bases and 4 bases, there was a span of 15 bases. The DNA for the CDR3 is TGTGCCAGTAGCTTATACCCCAGCGCCACTGAAGCTTTCTTT. Residues: CASSLYPSATEAFF.

This clonotype was found a few times. V usage is TRBV12-3 or TRBV12-4 and J usage is TRBJ1-1, with D hard to call. There are 14 residues in the CDR3. Trimming pared 6 bases from V and 4 bases from J, leaving 15 bases between. The CDR3 is CASRVTDYSTEAFF. CDR3 sequence (DNA): TGTGCCAGCAGAGTGACGGATTATTCCACTGAAGCTTTCTTT.

The rearrangement joins TRBV7-9 to TRBJ1-5; maybe TRBD1 (6 bases). The germline V and J ends were trimmed by 1 base and 1 base, with 11 bases remaining between them. Germline V gene lookup returns CDR1 SEHNR and CDR2 FQNEAQ (reference sequence). The length of the CDR3 is 16 residues. The CDR3 region has the DNA TGTGCCAGCAGCTTAGGTCAACAGGGAAGCAATCAGCCCCAGCATTTT. This gives the protein CASSLGQQGSNQPQHF.